What follows is one T cell receptor (beta chain) and its context. This record comes from a study of blood T cell repertoires in COVID-19. Study-wide context: Sites across the United States, Italy and Spain contributed samples from acute and convalescent COVID-19. Sample material is recorded as cDNA or gDNA derived from T cells, B-cell-depleted T cells, or PBMCs.

In the authors' workflow: From reference gene primer amplification, estimates of nucleated cell counts were derived. The method was immunoSEQ multiplex PCR; TCRdb's version includes in-frame clones alone and lacks a portion of them. V and J calls and clone size are as listed in that table; D and trimming were resolved from the DNA. The sample holds under 25,000 clones, about 90% seen once. CDR1 and CDR2 from the germline V gene are MNHEY and SVGAGI. This CDR3 has 14 amino acids. Trimming took 9 bases from V and 4 from J, leaving 18 bases between them. The source of this sequence is a human donor with active COVID-19. The donor label of this sample is uncertain. The V call is TRBV6-5, the J call TRBJ1-2, with D possibly matching TRBD1 (6 bases). Sequencing was performed on peripheral blood. CDR3 in amino acids: CASTQGPQGYGYTF. Here the CDR3 DNA reads TGTGCCAGTACACAGGGTCCCCAGGGCTATGGCTACACCTTC.